Listed here are 12 T cell receptor beta chains from one sample, sequenced in a study of blood T cell repertoires in COVID-19. Sequenced by immunoSEQ multiplex PCR; TCRdb stores in-frame clones only, minus some. This table holds about 280,000 clones, around 89% found once. The sequenced sample was PBMCs or T cells enriched from blood (not recorded which). The receptor source for this set is a young woman with acute COVID-19.

J is TRBJ2-7 and V is TRBV6-5, with TRBD1 identical over 7 bases. The CDR3 sequence is 14 residues long. The germline gives CDR1 MNHEY, CDR2 SVGAGI. With 6 bases clipped from V and 2 bases from J, the junction kept 7 bases outside the gene matches. The CDR3, as DNA: TGTGCCAGCAGCCAAGAGACAGGGACCTACGAGCAGTACTTC. This sequence encodes CASSQETGTYEQYF.

This sequence joins TRBV6-6 and TRBJ1-6; TRBD1 agrees at 8 bases. V was clipped by 8 bases and J by 9 bases; unmatched bases: 6. The germline V gene encodes CDR1 MNHNY and CDR2 SVGAGI (reference sequence). This CDR3 spans 13 amino acids. This CDR3 reads CASGGDRRSPLHF. The CDR3 DNA reads as TGTGCCAGCGGCGGGGACAGGCGTTCACCCCTCCACTTT.

This clone was detected only once. The rearrangement links TRBV6-1 to TRBJ2-1; 13 positions match TRBD2. V was clipped by 3 bases and J by 8 bases; unmatched bases: 7. Germline CDR1 and CDR2: MNHNS and SASEGT. CDR3 length: 16 amino acids. In DNA form, the CDR3 reads TGTGCCAGCAGTGAGCTGAGGACTAGCGGGAGCGATGAGCAGTTCTTC. Residues: CASSELRTSGSDEQFF.

This sequence joins TRBV28 and TRBJ2-6, with D possibly TRBD2 on 5 matching bases. CDR3 length equals 15 residues. The V end lost 4 bases, the J end lost 4 bases, and 11 bases lay between the germline ends. The germline CDR1 and CDR2 sequences are MDHEN and SYDVKM. CDR3 in amino acids: CASSSFGSGANVLTF. CDR3 nucleotides: TGTGCCAGCAGTTCCTTTGGGAGCGGGGCCAACGTCCTGACTTTC.

The chain has TRBV19 and TRBJ1-6; 7 nucleotides agree with TRBD1. Looked up from germline, CDR1 is LNHDA and CDR2 is SQIVND (reference sequence). The CDR3 covers 15 residues. Trimming took 5 bases from V and 8 from J; bases not matched to a gene: 9. The CDR3 region is CASSSQPGQHSPLHF. CDR3 nucleotides: TGTGCCAGTAGTTCGCAACCGGGACAGCATTCACCCCTCCACTTT. Variable domain in full (rest from reference TRBV19 and TRBJ1-6): DGGITQSPKYLFRKEGQNVTLSCEQNLNHDAMYWYRQDPGQGLRLIYYSQIVNDFQKGDIAEGYSVSREKKESFPLTVTSAQKNPTAFYLCASSSQPGQHSPLHFGNGTRLTVT.

This sequence joins TRBV27 and TRBJ1-1; D might be TRBD1 (6 bases). V lost 0 bases to trimming and J lost 1 base, with 9 bases between them. Germline lookup yields CDR1 MNHEY and CDR2 SMNVEV (reference sequence). This CDR3 contains 15 residues. For the CDR3, the DNA is TGTGCCAGCAGTTTATCGGGCAGGGGGAACACTGAAGCTTTCTTT. Translation: CASSLSGRGNTEAFF.

The V and J genes are TRBV30 and TRBJ1-2; TRBD1 might be the D (5 bases). The V end lost 0 bases, the J end lost 6 bases, and 14 bases lay between the germline ends. This CDR3 region has 14 residues. Germline lookup yields CDR1 GTSNPN and CDR2 SVGIG (reference sequence). The CDR3, as DNA: TGTGCCTGGAGTGTATGGGGCCTAGGCCATGGCTACACCTTC. It codes for CAWSVWGLGHGYTF.

The chain links TRBV6-1 to TRBJ2-7; 7 bases agree with TRBD1. The germline V gene encodes CDR1 MNHNS and CDR2 SASEGT. Unmatched junction bases numbered 10, after V lost 3 bases and J lost 2 bases. The CDR3 is 16 amino acids. The CDR3 region has the DNA TGTGCCAGCAGTGAGAAACCGACGGGACAGACCTACGAGCAGTACTTC. This sequence encodes CASSEKPTGQTYEQYF.

V gene TRBV30 combines with J gene TRBJ1-2; the D gene is possibly TRBD1 (6 bases). Germline V gene sequence: CDR1 GTSNPN, CDR2 SVGIG (reference sequence). V lost 2 bases, J lost 8 bases, and 15 bases lay in between. The CDR3 is made up of 13 amino acids. Here the CDR3 reads CAWSTTGVGGYTF. The CDR3 DNA is TGTGCCTGGAGTACGACAGGAGTAGGCGGCTACACCTTC.

This chain uses TRBV27 with TRBJ2-7; 8 bases map to TRBD2. Germline V lookup: CDR1 MNHEY, CDR2 SMNVEV (reference sequence). CDR3 length: 14 amino acids. With 10 bases clipped from V and 5 bases from J, the junction kept 13 bases outside the gene matches. In DNA form, the CDR3 reads TGTGCCACCCAACGGCTAGCGGGTTCGGACGAGCAGTACTTC. Protein: CATQRLAGSDEQYF.

The CDR3 DNA reads as TGTGCCAGCAGCCCCCCAGGAGGAACTGGGGCCAACGTCCTGACTTTC. Protein product: CASSPPGGTGANVLTF. The genes are TRBV7-3 and TRBJ2-6, with D perhaps TRBD2 (5 bases). This CDR3 has 16 amino acids. V was pared by 5 bases and J by 2 bases, with 13 bases between. Germline CDR1 and CDR2: SGHTA and FQGTGA.

In this sample, this clone turned up once. The V gene is TRBV7-6, the J gene TRBJ1-2; 10 nucleotides line up with TRBD1. Per the germline V gene, CDR1 is SGHVS and CDR2 is FNYEAQ. V was pared by 1 base and J by 2 bases, with 7 bases of the junction left unmatched. The CDR3 contains 17 residues. CDR3 in DNA: TGTGCCAGCAGCTTAGAGAGGGGGGGACAGGGGAACTATGGCTACACCTTC. It specifies CASSLERGGQGNYGYTF.